The 22 T cell receptor beta chains in this list originate from one sample, sequenced in a study of T cells in localized non-small cell lung cancer. The assay was immunoSEQ multiplex PCR, and TCRdb's table has in-frame clones only and misses some. The sample consists of about 16,000 clones, about 88% of them appearing once. Here the sequenced sample was peripheral blood, taken before any cancer treatment. The source is a male donor aged 60 or over with stage I lung adenocarcinoma.

This chain links TRBV6-5 with TRBJ1-2; D is possibly TRBD1 (6 bases). CDR1 and CDR2 from the germline V gene are MNHEY and SVGAGI. This CDR3 contains 14 residues. V was shortened by 6 bases and J by 4 bases, with 15 bases between the two germline ends. CDR3 region: CASSSTGIFYGYTF. The CDR3 DNA reads as TGTGCCAGCAGCAGCACAGGGATTTTCTATGGCTACACCTTC.

The sample holds one count of this clone. This chain connects TRBV9 to TRBJ2-3; 11 positions match TRBD2. Looked up from germline, CDR1 is SGDLS and CDR2 is YYNGEE. The CDR3 runs 20 residues. The J segment lost 1 base and the V segment lost 3 bases, leaving 16 bases of the junction unmatched. The CDR3 region is CASSGRHGGTSGHRTDTQYF. The CDR3, as DNA: TGTGCCAGCAGCGGGAGACACGGCGGGACTAGCGGCCACCGCACAGATACGCAGTATTTT.

The chain is built from TRBV4-3 and TRBJ2-1; weak D call: TRBD1 (5 bases). Trimming cost V 2 bases and J 4 bases, with 12 bases left between them. Germline-derived CDR1 and CDR2 are LGHNA and YSLEER. This CDR3 region has 15 residues. The CDR3 region has the DNA TGCGCCAGCAGCCAAACCCCTGACAGTTACAATGAGCAGTTCTTC. Translation: CASSQTPDSYNEQFF.

The chain joins TRBV28 to TRBJ2-1; 13 bases agree with TRBD2. There are 18 residues in the CDR3. Germline CDR1 MDHEN, CDR2 SYDVKM. Unmatched junction bases numbered 5, after V lost 3 bases and J lost 0 bases. Here the CDR3 reads CASSFGLAGVSSYNEQFF. In DNA, the CDR3 is TGTGCCAGCAGTTTTGGACTAGCGGGAGTGAGCTCCTACAATGAGCAGTTCTTC.

The chain uses TRBV7-2 and TRBJ2-7; D is undetermined. The ends were cut back, 5 bases at V and 3 bases at J, with 5 bases in the middle. Germline V gene sequence: CDR1 SGHTA, CDR2 FQGNSA. The CDR3 is 11 residues long. Written as DNA, the CDR3 is TGTGCCAGCAGCCTTCTCTACGAGCAGTACTTC. It encodes CASSLLYEQYF.

The chain carries TRBV7-9 and TRBJ2-3; D gene unclear. V was trimmed by 8 bases and J by 3 bases, leaving 15 bases between them. The CDR3 has 14 residues. Germline values: CDR1 SEHNR, CDR2 FQNEAQ (reference sequence). The CDR3 loop is CASLGEFETDTQYF. CDR3 sequence (DNA): TGTGCCAGCCTTGGAGAATTTGAGACAGATACGCAGTATTTT.

This clone occurred a few times. CDR3 DNA: TGTGCCAGCCGCGAAAACCGAGCAGATACGCAGTATTTT. Its translation is CASRENRADTQYF. The chain uses TRBV5-4 and TRBJ2-3, with D uncertain. Trimming stripped 7 bases from V and 4 bases from J, with 13 bases between. CDR3 length: 13 residues. CDR1 and CDR2 from the germline V gene are SGHNT and YYREEE (reference sequence).

The gene calls are TRBV6-1 and TRBJ1-5; D possibly corresponds to TRBD1 (5 bases). V was clipped by 8 bases and J by 4 bases, with 18 bases between them. CDR3 length: 15 residues. Germline V gene data show CDR1 as MNHNS and CDR2 as SASEGT. The DNA for the CDR3 is TGTGCCAGCGGCGAGTGGCAGGGACTAAATCAGCCCCAGCATTTT. As protein: CASGEWQGLNQPQHF.

The J gene is TRBJ2-5, the V gene TRBV7-2; D is tentatively TRBD1 or TRBD2 (5 bases each). Trimming pared 5 bases from V and 4 bases from J, leaving 14 bases between. The CDR3 length is 14 residues. CDR1 and CDR2 (germline): SGHTA, FQGNSA. The CDR3 protein is CASSVGAPPETQYF. The DNA of the CDR3 is TGTGCCAGCAGCGTCGGGGCCCCTCCAGAGACCCAGTACTTC.

V gene TRBV15 combines with J gene TRBJ1-1; no clear D. CDR1 and CDR2 (germline): LNHNV, YYDKDF (reference sequence). V lost 1 base, J lost 0 bases, and 12 bases lay in between. This CDR3 has 16 amino acids. The CDR3 here is CATSRGTPAMNTEAFF. The CDR3 DNA reads as TGTGCCACCAGCAGAGGAACGCCAGCCATGAACACTGAAGCTTTCTTT.

The rearrangement joins TRBV18 to TRBJ2-7, with 10 bases matching TRBD1. Looked up from germline, CDR1 is KGHSH and CDR2 is LQKENI. This CDR3 has 13 amino acids. J gave up 5 bases and V 3 bases, and 1 base lay outside the gene matches. As DNA, the CDR3 is TGTGCCAGCTCACCGGGGACAGGGGACGAGCAGTACTTC. It is translated as CASSPGTGDEQYF.

Only one count was recorded for this clone. The rearrangement joins TRBV28 to TRBJ1-1; TRBD1 aligns across 7 bases. V lost 2 bases to trimming and J lost 3 bases; unmatched junction nucleotides: 6. The germline gives CDR1 MDHEN, CDR2 SYDVKM. This CDR3 region has 15 residues. CDR3 residues: CASSLLNRGDTEAFF. CDR3 nucleotides: TGTGCCAGCAGTTTACTAAACAGGGGAGACACTGAAGCTTTCTTT.

The rearrangement links TRBV28 to TRBJ2-3; TRBD2 matches at 12 bases. CDR3 size: 15 residues. V gave up 5 bases and J gave up 4 bases; unmatched junction bases: 4. The germline gives CDR1 MDHEN, CDR2 SYDVKM. The CDR3 DNA reads as TGTGCCAGCAGTCATCTAGCGGGGGGGCCAGATACGCAGTATTTT. Translated: CASSHLAGGPDTQYF.

About this clone: A junction end diverges from the germline sequence, so it may reflect a read error. The chain carries TRBV7-7 and TRBJ2-1; D is tentatively TRBD1 or TRBD2 (5 bases each). The CDR3 contains 13 residues. Germline CDR1 SSHAT, CDR2 FNYEAQ (reference sequence). The CDR3 loop is CASSPEALGQQFF. In DNA form, the CDR3 reads TGTGCTAGCAGCCCAGAGGCCCTGGGACAGCAGTTCTTC.

J is TRBJ2-7 and V is TRBV4-3, with D perhaps assigned TRBD1 or TRBD2 (5 bases each). CDR3 length: 14 residues. V lost 1 base and J lost 7, with 14 bases in between. Germline values: CDR1 LGHNA, CDR2 YSLEER. The chain's CDR3 is CASSQGPTWGEQYF. The CDR3 DNA sequence: TGCGCCAGCAGCCAAGGGCCGACCTGGGGGGAGCAGTACTTC.

The chain links TRBV19 to TRBJ2-4, with D perhaps being TRBD1 or TRBD2 (5 bases each). The CDR3 spans 14 residues. Germline CDR1 and CDR2: LNHDA and SQIVND (reference sequence). V dropped 4 bases and J dropped 8 bases, with 15 bases sitting between them. CDR3 sequence reads: CASSSQGPRDIQYF. The CDR3 region has the DNA TGTGCCAGTAGTAGTCAGGGTCCGAGGGACATTCAGTACTTC. Full variable domain (remainder filled in from reference TRBV19 and TRBJ2-4): DGGITQSPKYLFRKEGQNVTLSCEQNLNHDAMYWYRQDPGQGLRLIYYSQIVNDFQKGDIAEGYSVSREKKESFPLTVTSAQKNPTAFYLCASSSQGPRDIQYFGAGTRLSVL.

The J gene is TRBJ2-1, the V gene TRBV5-1; 7 bases match TRBD2. V lost 0 bases to trimming and J lost 4 bases; unmatched junction nucleotides: 4. The CDR3 totals 15 residues. The V gene's germline CDR1 is SGHRS and CDR2 YFSETQ. The CDR3 loop is CASSLALAAYNEQFF. CDR3 coding DNA: TGCGCCAGCAGCTTGGCCCTAGCGGCTTACAATGAGCAGTTCTTC. Drawing the rest from reference TRBV5-1 and TRBJ2-1, the complete variable domain is KAGVTQTPRYLIKTRGQQVTLSCSPISGHRSVSWYQQTPGQGLQFLFEYFSETQRNKGNFPGRFSGRQFSNSRSEMNVSTLELGDSALYLCASSLALAAYNEQFFGPGTRLTVL.

This clone counts as medium-sized (0.01 to 0.1%). The rearrangement joins TRBV30 to TRBJ2-7, with D possibly TRBD2 on 6 matching bases. The V and J ends lost 5 bases and 3 bases respectively, with 14 bases between them. The CDR3 sequence is 13 residues long. CDR1 is GTSNPN and CDR2 is SVGIG in the germline V gene (reference sequence). In nucleotides, the CDR3 is TGTGCCTGGCGGGCTAGCGACTTCTACGAGCAGTACTTC. It specifies CAWRASDFYEQYF.

This clone has only one observation. V and J are TRBV28 and TRBJ2-5; 8 nucleotides line up with TRBD2. Per germline, CDR1 MDHEN and CDR2 SYDVKM. J lost 5 bases, V lost 5 bases, and 1 base had no gene match. The CDR3 is made up of 12 amino acids. The CDR3 bases are TGTGCCAGCAGTACGGGGGGGGAGACCCAGTACTTC. Its translation is CASSTGGETQYF.

This chain joins TRBV10-3 and TRBJ2-2; D might be TRBD2 (5 bases). Trimming took 6 bases from V and 4 from J, leaving 6 bases between them. Germline loops: CDR1 ENHRY, CDR2 SYGVKD. CDR3 size: 12 residues. The CDR3 nucleotides are TGTGCCATCAGCGGGGTCACCGGGGAGCTGTTTTTT. Amino acids: CAISGVTGELFF.

This rearrangement joins TRBV18 to TRBJ2-7; TRBD2 aligns across 14 bases. The CDR3 consists of 16 residues. Germline V lookup: CDR1 KGHSH, CDR2 LQKENI. Germline trimming cut 3 bases from V and 3 bases from J; bases unmatched to any gene: 4. The CDR3 loop reads CASSPTGLAGDYEQYF. CDR3 sequence (DNA): TGTGCCAGCTCACCGACGGGACTAGCGGGAGACTACGAGCAGTACTTC.

J is TRBJ2-5 and V is TRBV7-9, with D unresolved. The CDR3 is made up of 13 amino acids. Germline CDR1 SEHNR, CDR2 FQNEAQ (reference sequence). The ends were cut back, 9 bases at V and 5 bases at J, with 16 bases in the middle. Here the CDR3 DNA reads TGTGCCAGTTCACCCCGGGCTTATGAGACCCAGTACTTC. This translates into CASSPRAYETQYF.